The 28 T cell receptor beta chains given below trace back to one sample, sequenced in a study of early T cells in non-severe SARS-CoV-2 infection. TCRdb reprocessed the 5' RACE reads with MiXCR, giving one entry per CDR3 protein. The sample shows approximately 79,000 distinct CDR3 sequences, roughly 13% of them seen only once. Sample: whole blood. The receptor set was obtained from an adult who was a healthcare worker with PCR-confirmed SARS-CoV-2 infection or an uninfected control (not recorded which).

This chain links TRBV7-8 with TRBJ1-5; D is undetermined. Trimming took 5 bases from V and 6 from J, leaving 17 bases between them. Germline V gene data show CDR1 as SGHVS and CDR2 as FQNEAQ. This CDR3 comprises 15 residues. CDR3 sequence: CASSLQLRAGQPQHF. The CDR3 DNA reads TGTGCCAGCAGCCTGCAGCTACGGGCCGGTCAGCCCCAGCATTTT. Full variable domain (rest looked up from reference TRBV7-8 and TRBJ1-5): GAGVSQSPRYKVAKRGQDVALRCDPISGHVSLFWYQQALGQGPEFLTYFQNEAQLDKSGLPSDRFFAERPEGSVSTLKIQRTQQEDSAVYLCASSLQLRAGQPQHFGDGTRLSIL.

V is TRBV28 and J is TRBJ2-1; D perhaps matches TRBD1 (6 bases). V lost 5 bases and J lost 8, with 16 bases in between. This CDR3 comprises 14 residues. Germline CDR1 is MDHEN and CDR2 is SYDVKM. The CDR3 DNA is TGTGCCAGCAGTCCAGGGGTTCCTCCCCATGAGCAGTTCTTC. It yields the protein CASSPGVPPHEQFF.

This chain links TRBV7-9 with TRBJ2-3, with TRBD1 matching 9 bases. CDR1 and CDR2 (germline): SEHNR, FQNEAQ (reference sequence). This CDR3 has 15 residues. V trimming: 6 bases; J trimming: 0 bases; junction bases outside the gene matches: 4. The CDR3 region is CASRRTGASTDTQYF. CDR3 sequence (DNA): TGTGCCAGCAGGAGGACAGGGGCTAGCACAGATACGCAGTATTTT.

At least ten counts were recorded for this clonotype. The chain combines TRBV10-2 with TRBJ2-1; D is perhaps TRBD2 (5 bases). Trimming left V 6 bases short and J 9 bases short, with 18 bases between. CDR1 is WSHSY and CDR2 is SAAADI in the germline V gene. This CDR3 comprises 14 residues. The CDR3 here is CASRTLARVAEQFF. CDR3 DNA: TGCGCCAGCAGAACGCTAGCTCGGGTTGCTGAGCAGTTCTTC.

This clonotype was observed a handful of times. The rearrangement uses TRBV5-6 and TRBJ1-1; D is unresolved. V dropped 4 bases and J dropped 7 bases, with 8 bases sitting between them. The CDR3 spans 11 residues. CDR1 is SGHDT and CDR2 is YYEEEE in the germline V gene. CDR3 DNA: TGTGCCAGCAGCCTGTCCGATGAAGCTTTCTTT. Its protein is CASSLSDEAFF.

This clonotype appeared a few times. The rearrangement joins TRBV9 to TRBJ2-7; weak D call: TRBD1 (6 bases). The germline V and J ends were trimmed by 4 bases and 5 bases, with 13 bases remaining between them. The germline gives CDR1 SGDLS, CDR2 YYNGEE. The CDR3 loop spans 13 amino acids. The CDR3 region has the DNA TGTGCCAGCAGCCCAGGACAGCGTGACGAGCAGTACTTC. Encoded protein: CASSPGQRDEQYF.

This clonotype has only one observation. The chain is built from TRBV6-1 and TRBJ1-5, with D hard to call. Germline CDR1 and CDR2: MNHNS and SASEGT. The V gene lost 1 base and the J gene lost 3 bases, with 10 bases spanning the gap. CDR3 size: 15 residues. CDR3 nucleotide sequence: TGTGCCAGCAGTGAAGGCAGGAGCACCAATCAGCCCCAGCATTTT. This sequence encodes CASSEGRSTNQPQHF.

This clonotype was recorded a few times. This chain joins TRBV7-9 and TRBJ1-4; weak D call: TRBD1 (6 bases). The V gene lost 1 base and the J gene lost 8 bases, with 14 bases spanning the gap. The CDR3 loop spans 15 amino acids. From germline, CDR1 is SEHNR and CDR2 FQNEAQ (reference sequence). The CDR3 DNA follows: TGTGCCAGCAGCTTAGTCCTCAGGGGAAACGAAAAACTGTTTTTT. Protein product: CASSLVLRGNEKLFF.

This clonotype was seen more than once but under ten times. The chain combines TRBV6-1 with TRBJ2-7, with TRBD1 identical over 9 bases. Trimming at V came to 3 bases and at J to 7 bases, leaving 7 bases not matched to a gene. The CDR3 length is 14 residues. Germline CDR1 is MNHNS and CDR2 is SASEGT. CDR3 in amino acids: CASSEPGQGWEQYF. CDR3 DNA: TGTGCCAGCAGTGAGCCGGGACAGGGCTGGGAGCAGTACTTC.

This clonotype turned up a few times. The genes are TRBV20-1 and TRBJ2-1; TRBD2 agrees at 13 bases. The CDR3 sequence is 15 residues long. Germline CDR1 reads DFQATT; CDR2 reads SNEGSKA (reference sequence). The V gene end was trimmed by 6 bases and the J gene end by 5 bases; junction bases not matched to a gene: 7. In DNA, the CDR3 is TGCAGTGCCCCAGCAGGGACTAGCGGGGACAATGAGCAGTTCTTC. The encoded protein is CSAPAGTSGDNEQFF.

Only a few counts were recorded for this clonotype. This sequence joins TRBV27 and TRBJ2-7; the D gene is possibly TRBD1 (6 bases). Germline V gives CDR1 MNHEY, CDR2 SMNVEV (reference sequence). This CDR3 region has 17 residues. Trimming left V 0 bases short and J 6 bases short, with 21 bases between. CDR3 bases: TGTGCCAGCAGTTTATCCTTTAACAGGGCCAACCTAGGCGAGCAGTACTTC. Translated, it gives CASSLSFNRANLGEQYF.

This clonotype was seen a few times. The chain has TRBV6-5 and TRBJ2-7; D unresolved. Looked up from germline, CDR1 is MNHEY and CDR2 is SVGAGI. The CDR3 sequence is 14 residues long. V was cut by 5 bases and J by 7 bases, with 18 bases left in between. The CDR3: CASSHLSDSGEQYF. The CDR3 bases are TGTGCCAGCAGTCACCTCAGTGATTCCGGGGAGCAGTACTTC.

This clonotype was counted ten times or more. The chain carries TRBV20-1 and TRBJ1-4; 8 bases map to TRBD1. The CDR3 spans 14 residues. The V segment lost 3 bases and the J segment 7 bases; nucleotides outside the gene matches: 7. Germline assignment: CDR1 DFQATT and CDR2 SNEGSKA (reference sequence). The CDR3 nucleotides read TGCAGTGCTAGGATCAGGGGGCTTGGTGAAAAACTGTTTTTT. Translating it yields CSARIRGLGEKLFF.

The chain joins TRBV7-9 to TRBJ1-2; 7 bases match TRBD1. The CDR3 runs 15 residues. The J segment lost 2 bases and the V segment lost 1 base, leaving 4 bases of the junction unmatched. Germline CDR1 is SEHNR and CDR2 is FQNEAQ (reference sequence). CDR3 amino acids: CASSLEMGQNYGYTF. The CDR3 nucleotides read TGTGCCAGCAGCTTAGAGATGGGACAGAACTATGGCTACACCTTC.

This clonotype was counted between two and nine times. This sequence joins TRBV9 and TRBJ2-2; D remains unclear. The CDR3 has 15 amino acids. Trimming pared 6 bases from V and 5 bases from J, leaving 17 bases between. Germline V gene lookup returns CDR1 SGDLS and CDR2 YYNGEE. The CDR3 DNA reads TGTGCCAGCACCAGCGTAGGGATAGGAACCGGGGAGCTGTTTTTT. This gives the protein CASTSVGIGTGELFF.

The CDR3 sequence: CASGGGPDEQYF. CDR3 coding DNA: TGTGCCAGCGGAGGGGGGCCGGACGAGCAGTACTTC. The chain has TRBV28 and TRBJ2-7; either TRBD1 or TRBD2 may fit D (6 bases each). CDR1 is MDHEN and CDR2 is SYDVKM in the germline V gene. Trimming removed 8 bases from V and 5 bases from J, with 13 bases in between. The CDR3 runs 12 residues.

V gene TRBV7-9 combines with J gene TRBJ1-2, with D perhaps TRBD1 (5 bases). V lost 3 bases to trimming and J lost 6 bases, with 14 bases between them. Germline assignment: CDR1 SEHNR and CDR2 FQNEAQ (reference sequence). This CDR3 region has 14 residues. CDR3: CASSLMVRGDGYTF. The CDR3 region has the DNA TGTGCCAGCAGCTTGATGGTGAGGGGAGATGGCTACACCTTC.

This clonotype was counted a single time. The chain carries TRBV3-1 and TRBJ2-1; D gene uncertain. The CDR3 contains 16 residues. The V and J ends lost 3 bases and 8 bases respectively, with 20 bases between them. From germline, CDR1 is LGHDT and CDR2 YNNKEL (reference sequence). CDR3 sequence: CASSHLRAPKRHEQFF. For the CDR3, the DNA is TGTGCCAGCAGCCACTTACGGGCGCCCAAACGGCATGAGCAGTTCTTC.

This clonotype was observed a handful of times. The CDR3 loop reads CASSRSGYYGNEQFF. CDR3 sequence (DNA): TGTGCCAGCAGCCGATCAGGGTATTACGGCAATGAGCAGTTCTTC. The chain links TRBV12-3 or TRBV12-4 to TRBJ2-1, with D maybe TRBD1 (5 bases). This CDR3 has 15 residues. With 6 bases removed from V and 6 bases from J, the gap between germline ends came to 18 bases.

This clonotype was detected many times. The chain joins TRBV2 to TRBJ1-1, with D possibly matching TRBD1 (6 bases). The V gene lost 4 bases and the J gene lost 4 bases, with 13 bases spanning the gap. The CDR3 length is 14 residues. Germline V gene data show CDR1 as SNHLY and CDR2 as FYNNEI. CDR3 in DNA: TGTGCCAGCAGTGTACAGGGCTTGGGCACTGAAGCTTTCTTT. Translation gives CASSVQGLGTEAFF.

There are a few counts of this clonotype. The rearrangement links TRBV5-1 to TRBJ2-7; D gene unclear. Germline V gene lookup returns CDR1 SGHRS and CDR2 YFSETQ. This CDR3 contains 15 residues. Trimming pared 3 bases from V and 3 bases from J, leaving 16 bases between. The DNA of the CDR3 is TGCGCCAGCAGCTACGACGCAAGAGCGCTCTACGAGCAGTACTTC. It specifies CASSYDARALYEQYF.

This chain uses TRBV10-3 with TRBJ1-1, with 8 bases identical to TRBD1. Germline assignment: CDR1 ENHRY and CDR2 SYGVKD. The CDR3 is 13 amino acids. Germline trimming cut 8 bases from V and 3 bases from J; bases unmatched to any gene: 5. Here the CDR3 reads CAIGGTGHTEAFF. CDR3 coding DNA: TGTGCCATCGGAGGGACAGGCCACACTGAAGCTTTCTTT.

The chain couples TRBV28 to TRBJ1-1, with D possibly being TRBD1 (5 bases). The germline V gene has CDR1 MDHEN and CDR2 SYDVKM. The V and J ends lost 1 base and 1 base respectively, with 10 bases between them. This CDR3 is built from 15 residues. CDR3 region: CASSLSGDPNTEAFF. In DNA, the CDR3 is TGTGCCAGCAGTTTATCCGGGGACCCGAACACTGAAGCTTTCTTT. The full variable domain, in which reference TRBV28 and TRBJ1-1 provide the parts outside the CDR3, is DVKVTQSSRYLVKRTGEKVFLECVQDMDHENMFWYRQDPGLGLRLIYFSYDVKMKEKGDIPEGYSVSREKKERFSLILESASTNQTSMYLCASSLSGDPNTEAFFGQGTRLTVV.

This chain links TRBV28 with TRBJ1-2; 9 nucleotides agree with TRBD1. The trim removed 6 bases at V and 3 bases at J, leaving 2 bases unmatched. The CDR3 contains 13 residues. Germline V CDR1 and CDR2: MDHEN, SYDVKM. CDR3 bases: TGTGCCAGCAGCCGGGACAGGGACTATGGCTACACCTTC. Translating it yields CASSRDRDYGYTF.

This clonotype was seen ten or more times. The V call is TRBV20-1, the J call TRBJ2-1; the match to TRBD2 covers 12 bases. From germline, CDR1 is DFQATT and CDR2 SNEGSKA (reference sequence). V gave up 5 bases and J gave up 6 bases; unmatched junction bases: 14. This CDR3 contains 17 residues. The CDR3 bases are TGCAGTGCTCCCCGACTAGCGGGGGCCCCGTCGGGCAATGAGCAGTTCTTC. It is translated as CSAPRLAGAPSGNEQFF.

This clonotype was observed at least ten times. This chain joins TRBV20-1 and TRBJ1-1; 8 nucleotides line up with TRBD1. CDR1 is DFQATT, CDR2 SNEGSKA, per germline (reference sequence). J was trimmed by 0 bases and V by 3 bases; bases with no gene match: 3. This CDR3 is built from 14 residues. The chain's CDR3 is CSASRTGLNTEAFF. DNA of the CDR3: TGCAGTGCTAGCCGGACAGGGTTGAACACTGAAGCTTTCTTT.

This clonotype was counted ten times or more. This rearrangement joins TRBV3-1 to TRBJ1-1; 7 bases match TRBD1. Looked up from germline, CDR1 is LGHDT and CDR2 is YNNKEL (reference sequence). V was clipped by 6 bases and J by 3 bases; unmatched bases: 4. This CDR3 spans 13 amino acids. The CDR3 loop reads CASSLTGDTEAFF. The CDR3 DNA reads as TGTGCCAGCAGTCTTACAGGGGACACTGAAGCTTTCTTT.

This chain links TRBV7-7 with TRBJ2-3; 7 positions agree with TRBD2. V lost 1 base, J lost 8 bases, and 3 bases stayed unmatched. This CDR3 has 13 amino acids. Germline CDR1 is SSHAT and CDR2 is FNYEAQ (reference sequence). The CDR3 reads CASSLGAGVTQYF. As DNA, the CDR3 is TGTGCCAGCAGCTTAGGGGCGGGGGTTACGCAGTATTTT.